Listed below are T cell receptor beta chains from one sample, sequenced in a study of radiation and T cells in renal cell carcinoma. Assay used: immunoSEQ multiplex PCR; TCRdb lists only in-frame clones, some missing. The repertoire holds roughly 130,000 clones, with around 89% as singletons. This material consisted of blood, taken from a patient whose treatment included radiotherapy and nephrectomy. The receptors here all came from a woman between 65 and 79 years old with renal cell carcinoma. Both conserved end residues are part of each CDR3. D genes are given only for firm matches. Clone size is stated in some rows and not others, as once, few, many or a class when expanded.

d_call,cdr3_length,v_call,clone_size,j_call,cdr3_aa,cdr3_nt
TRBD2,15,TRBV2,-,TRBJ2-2,CASSERASGAGELFF,TGTGCCAGCAGTGAAAGGGCTAGCGGGGCCGGGGAGCTGTTTTTT
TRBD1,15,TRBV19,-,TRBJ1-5,CASSPSQGASQPQHF,TGTGCCAGTAGTCCCTCACAGGGGGCCAGTCAGCCCCAGCATTTT
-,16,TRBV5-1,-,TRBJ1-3,CASSLAGGDSGNTIYF,TGCGCCAGCAGCTTGGCTGGGGGGGACTCTGGAAACACCATATATTTT
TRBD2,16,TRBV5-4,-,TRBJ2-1,CASSQGLAGGYNEQFF,TGTGCCAGCAGTCAGGGACTAGCGGGGGGTTACAATGAGCAGTTCTTC
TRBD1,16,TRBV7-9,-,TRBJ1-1,CASSVRDKGANTEAFF,TGTGCCAGCAGCGTCCGGGACAAGGGGGCGAACACTGAAGCTTTCTTT
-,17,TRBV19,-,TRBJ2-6,CASSILDTGGGANVLTF,TGTGCCAGTAGTATCCTCGACACAGGTGGTGGGGCCAACGTCCTGACTTTC
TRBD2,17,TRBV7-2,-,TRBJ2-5,CASSSPDKRGYQETQYF,TGTGCCAGCAGCTCCCCTGACAAGCGGGGGTACCAAGAGACCCAGTACTTC
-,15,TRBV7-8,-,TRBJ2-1,CASSSDNRNYNEQFF,TGTGCCAGCAGCTCGGACAACCGTAACTACAATGAGCAGTTCTTC
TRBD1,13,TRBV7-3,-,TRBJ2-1,CASSLRQGNEQFF,TGTGCCAGCAGCTTAAGACAGGGGAATGAGCAGTTCTTC
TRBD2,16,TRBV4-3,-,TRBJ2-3,CASSQDSGGAKDTQYF,TGCGCCAGCAGCCAAGATAGCGGGGGGGCAAAAGATACGCAGTATTTT
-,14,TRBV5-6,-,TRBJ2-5,CASTLGRGGKTQYF,TGTGCCAGCACCCTCGGCAGGGGGGGAAAGACCCAGTACTTC
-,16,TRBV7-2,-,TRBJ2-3,CASSLGRWGSTDTQYF,TGTGCCAGCAGCTTAGGGCGGTGGGGGAGCACAGATACGCAGTATTTT
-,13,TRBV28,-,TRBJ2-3,CASSNTGTDTQYF,TGTGCCAGCAGTAACACTGGCACAGATACGCAGTATTTT
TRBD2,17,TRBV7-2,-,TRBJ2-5,CASSLPSGGVYQETQYF,TGTGCCAGCAGCTTACCTAGCGGGGGGGTCTACCAAGAGACCCAGTACTTC
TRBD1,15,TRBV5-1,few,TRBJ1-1,CASSLTGAVGTEAFF,TGCGCCAGCAGCTTAACAGGGGCCGTGGGCACTGAAGCTTTCTTT
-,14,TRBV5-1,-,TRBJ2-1,CASSVQATHNEQFF,TGCGCCAGCAGCGTACAGGCGACACACAATGAGCAGTTCTTC
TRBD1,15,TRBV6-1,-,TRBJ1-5,CASSDPGGTHQPQHF,TGTGCCAGCAGTGATCCAGGGGGTACCCACCAGCCCCAGCATTTT
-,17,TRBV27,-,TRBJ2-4,CASSLFPGLSAKNIQYF,TGTGCCAGCAGTTTATTTCCAGGGCTTTCGGCCAAAAACATTCAGTACTTC
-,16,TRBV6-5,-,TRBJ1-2,CASSYSNRIINYGYTF,TGTGCCAGCAGTTACTCGAACAGGATAATTAACTATGGCTACACCTTC
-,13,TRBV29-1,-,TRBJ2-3,CSVEIYWADTQYF,TGCAGCGTTGAAATTTATTGGGCGGATACGCAGTATTTT
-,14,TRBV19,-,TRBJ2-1,CASSMSGVTMEQFF,TGTGCCAGTAGTATGTCTGGGGTTACAATGGAGCAGTTCTTC
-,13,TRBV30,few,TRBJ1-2,CAWSKGGRYGYTF,TGTGCCTGGAGTAAGGGGGGTCGATATGGCTACACCTTC
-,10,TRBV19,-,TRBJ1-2,CATWNYGYTF,TGTGCCACCTGGAACTATGGCTACACCTTC
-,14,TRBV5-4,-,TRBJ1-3,CASSLVDSGNTIYF,TGTGCCAGCAGCTTGGTAGACTCTGGAAACACCATATATTTT
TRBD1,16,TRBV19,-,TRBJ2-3,CASTSLQGAGTDTQYF,TGTGCCAGTACGTCACTACAGGGGGCAGGCACAGATACGCAGTATTTT
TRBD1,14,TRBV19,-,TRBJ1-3,CASSQGAAGNTIYF,TGTGCCAGTAGTCAGGGGGCTGCTGGAAACACCATATATTTT
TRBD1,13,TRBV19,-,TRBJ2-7,CASRLTGAYEQYF,TGTGCCAGTAGGTTGACAGGGGCCTACGAGCAGTACTTC
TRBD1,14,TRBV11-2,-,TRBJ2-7,CASSAQGAIYEQYF,TGTGCCAGCAGCGCACAGGGGGCAATCTACGAGCAGTACTTC
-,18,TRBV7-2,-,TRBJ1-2,CASSLVGGRQGPNYGYTF,TGTGCCAGCAGCTTAGTAGGGGGGAGACAAGGACCTAACTATGGCTACACCTTC
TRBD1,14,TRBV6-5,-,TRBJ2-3,CASSLDRGPDTQYF,TGTGCCAGCAGTTTGGACAGGGGGCCAGATACGCAGTATTTT
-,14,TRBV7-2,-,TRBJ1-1,CASSFWPSATEAFF,TGTGCCAGCAGCTTTTGGCCGTCGGCCACTGAAGCTTTCTTT
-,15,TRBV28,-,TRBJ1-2,CASSLSIGQQTSYTF,TGTGCCAGCAGTTTAAGTATCGGACAGCAAACTAGCTACACCTTC
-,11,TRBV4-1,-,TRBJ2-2,CASSSAGELFF,TGCGCCAGCAGTAGCGCGGGGGAGCTGTTTTTT
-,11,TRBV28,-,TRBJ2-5,CASSSQETQYF,TGTGCCAGCAGTTCGCAAGAGACCCAGTACTTC
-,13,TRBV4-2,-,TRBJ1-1,CASSQDLNTEAFF,TGTGCCAGCAGCCAAGATTTGAACACTGAAGCTTTCTTT
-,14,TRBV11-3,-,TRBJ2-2,CASSLGRGTGELFF,TGTGCCAGCAGCTTAGGCAGGGGCACCGGGGAGCTGTTTTTT
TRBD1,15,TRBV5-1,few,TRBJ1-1,CASSWDRGFGTEAFF,TGCGCCAGCAGCTGGGACAGGGGGTTTGGCACTGAAGCTTTCTTT
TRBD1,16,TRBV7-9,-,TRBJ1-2,CASSSSTGGVGSGYTF,TGTGCCAGCAGCTCCTCAACAGGGGGCGTTGGGTCTGGCTACACCTTC
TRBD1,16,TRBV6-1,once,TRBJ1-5,CASSDRTGAINQPQHF,TGTGCCAGCAGTGATCGGACAGGGGCTATCAATCAGCCCCAGCATTTT
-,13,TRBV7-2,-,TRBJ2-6,CASSPSGANVLTF,TGTGCCAGCAGCCCTTCTGGGGCCAACGTCCTGACTTTC
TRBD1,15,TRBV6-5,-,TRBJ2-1,CASSAGQGTYNEQFF,TGTGCCAGCAGTGCGGGACAGGGCACCTACAATGAGCAGTTCTTC
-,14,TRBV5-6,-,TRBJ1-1,CASSTRQANTEAFF,TGTGCCAGCAGCACCCGACAGGCTAACACTGAAGCTTTCTTT
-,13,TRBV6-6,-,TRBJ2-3,CASTRGSTDTQYF,TGTGCCAGCACCCGAGGTTCTACAGATACGCAGTATTTT
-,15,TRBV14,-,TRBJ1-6,CASSQRDKRLSPLHF,TGTGCCAGCAGCCAGCGAGACAAGCGCTTATCACCCCTCCACTTT
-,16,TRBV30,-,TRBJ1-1,CAWIRPKDTFASEAFF,TGTGCCTGGATCCGGCCTAAAGACACCTTCGCCTCCGAAGCTTTCTTT
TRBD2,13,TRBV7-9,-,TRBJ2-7,CASSLAGGYEQYF,TGTGCCAGCAGCTTAGCGGGAGGGTACGAGCAGTACTTC
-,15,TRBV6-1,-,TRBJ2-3,CASSEAQRRTDTQYF,TGTGCCAGCAGTGAAGCCCAGCGAAGGACAGATACGCAGTATTTT
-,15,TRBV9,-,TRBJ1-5,CASSLATGNNQPQHF,TGTGCCAGCAGCCTCGCGACAGGCAACAATCAGCCCCAGCATTTT
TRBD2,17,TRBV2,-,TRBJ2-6,CASRLAVTRSGANVLTF,TGTGCCAGCAGACTAGCGGTCACCCGCTCTGGGGCCAACGTCCTGACTTTC
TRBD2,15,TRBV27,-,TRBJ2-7,CATRTSGAGSYEQYF,TGTGCCACCAGGACTAGCGGGGCCGGAAGCTACGAGCAGTACTTC
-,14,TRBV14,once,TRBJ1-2,CASSQGQANYGYTF,TGTGCCAGCAGCCAAGGTCAGGCGAACTATGGCTACACCTTC
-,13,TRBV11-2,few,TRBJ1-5,CASSLTDNQPQHF,TGTGCCAGCAGCTTGACCGATAATCAGCCCCAGCATTTT
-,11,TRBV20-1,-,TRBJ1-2,CSARDIYGYTF,TGCAGTGCTAGAGACATCTATGGCTACACCTTC
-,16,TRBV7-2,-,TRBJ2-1,CASSLSYSGAYNEQFF,TGTGCCAGCAGCTTATCCTATAGCGGAGCTTACAATGAGCAGTTCTTC
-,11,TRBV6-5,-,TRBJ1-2,CASKQGNGYTF,TGTGCCAGCAAGCAGGGGAATGGCTACACCTTC